The following is a T cell receptor beta chain sequence with its context. The target antigen is unknown. This CDR3 comprises 15 residues. Germline loops: CDR1 SGHDT, CDR2 YYEEEE. V lost 2 bases and J lost 4, with 13 bases in between. This specimen comes from a study of shared clonotypes between healthy human individuals. General observations from the study: It was the non-shared clonotypes that had lower generation probabilities than clonotypes shared by all four donors. Between a few donors, naive CD4 clonotypes were shared at a level of about 5%.

The repertoire was sequenced with immunoSEQ multiplex PCR; TCRdb's copy has only in-frame clones and lacks some. The profile shows about 660,000 clones, about 74% of them singletons. The sequenced material came from memory CD4+ T cells sorted from blood. Indicated subset: CD45RA-negative fraction. The genes are TRBV5-6 and TRBJ2-1; D not resolved. This clonotype was obtained from a woman aged 25 to 45 in good health. The CDR3 DNA reads TGTGCCAGCAGCTTTGAAGAGGTGGGGTACAATGAGCAGTTCTTC. This translates into CASSFEEVGYNEQFF.